These 27 T cell receptor beta chains were all obtained from the same sample, sequenced in a study of blood T cell repertoires in COVID-19. Here immunoSEQ multiplex PCR was the method, and the copy in TCRdb shows in-frame clones only, minus some. The sample holds 140,000 to 150,000 clones; around 80% are singletons and the top ten take roughly 15%. The sequencing input was peripheral blood. All receptors come from a human donor with acute or convalescent COVID-19. The donor label of this sample is uncertain.

The CDR3 coding sequence is TGCAGCGTAGACAGGGACTTGGGAGAGACCCAGTACTTC. Amino acids: CSVDRDLGETQYF. The V and J genes are TRBV29-1 and TRBJ2-5; a weak D match, TRBD1 (7 bases). From germline, CDR1 is SQVTM and CDR2 ANQGSEA. V was shortened by 6 bases and J by 4 bases, with 15 bases between the two germline ends. CDR3 length equals 13 residues.

This clone has just a few counts. J is TRBJ2-1 and V is TRBV27; possibly TRBD2 for D (6 bases). Trimming removed 0 bases from V and 2 bases from J, with 14 bases in between. The CDR3 spans 17 residues. Germline lookup yields CDR1 MNHEY and CDR2 SMNVEV (reference sequence). The chain's CDR3 is CASSLSGTQVPYNEQFF. As DNA, the CDR3 is TGTGCCAGCAGTTTATCGGGGACTCAGGTCCCCTACAATGAGCAGTTCTTC.

This clone was seen a single time. The rearrangement uses TRBV7-2 and TRBJ1-6; 7 nucleotides match TRBD1. V trimming: 6 bases; J trimming: 7 bases; junction bases outside the gene matches: 6. Germline V lookup: CDR1 SGHTA, CDR2 FQGNSA. This CDR3 contains 14 residues. This CDR3 is CASRTGTANSPLHF. Here the CDR3 DNA reads TGTGCCAGCAGGACCGGGACAGCGAATTCACCCCTCCACTTT. The complete variable domain, with remaining parts taken from reference TRBV7-2 and TRBJ1-6, reads GAGVSQSPSNKVTEKGKDVELRCDPISGHTALYWYRQSLGQGLEFLIYFQGNSAPDKSGLPSDRFSAERTGGSVSTLTIQRTQQEDSAVYLCASRTGTANSPLHFGNGTRLTVT.

CDR3 DNA sequence: TGTGCCAGCAGTGCCATCACAGGGGGTCCCTCCTACGAGCAGTACTTC. Translation: CASSAITGGPSYEQYF. V usage is TRBV6-1 and J usage is TRBJ2-7, with TRBD1 matching over 8 bases. The CDR3 has 16 residues. Germline V lookup: CDR1 MNHNS, CDR2 SASEGT. Trimming at V came to 4 bases and at J to 0 bases, leaving 8 bases not matched to a gene.

This clone was seen repeatedly, ten times or more. Additional DNA sequences in this sample encode the identical CDR3. This chain connects TRBV3-1 (or the pseudogene TRBV3-2) to TRBJ1-1; tentatively, D is TRBD1 (5 bases). CDR1 is LGHDT, CDR2 YNNKEL, per germline (reference sequence). This CDR3 comprises 14 residues. V lost 1 base to trimming and J lost 5 bases, with 11 bases between them. CDR3 sequence: CASSQVGGRTEAFF. DNA for the CDR3: TGTGCCAGCAGCCAAGTCGGGGGGAGAACTGAAGCTTTCTTT.

V usage is TRBV10-3 and J usage is TRBJ1-4, with D maybe TRBD1 (6 bases). The germline CDR1 and CDR2 sequences are ENHRY and SYGVKD. V lost 4 bases and J 3 bases, leaving 6 bases between the germline ends. The CDR3 runs to 13 residues. CDR3 protein: CAISGTANEKLFF. DNA for the CDR3: TGTGCCATCAGTGGGACAGCTAATGAAAAACTGTTTTTT.

The chain recombines TRBV30 with TRBJ1-1; 8 bases are shared with TRBD1. This CDR3 spans 14 amino acids. CDR1 GTSNPN and CDR2 SVGIG come from the germline V gene (reference sequence). V shed 5 bases and J 1 base; nucleotides not matched to a gene: 6. CDR3 loop: CAWDMTGANTEAFF. CDR3 DNA: TGTGCCTGGGATATGACAGGGGCGAACACTGAAGCTTTCTTT.

The genes are TRBV5-4 and TRBJ1-1; TRBD1 aligns across 7 bases. J was trimmed by 1 base and V by 9 bases; bases with no gene match: 6. CDR3 length: 13 amino acids. Germline V gene lookup returns CDR1 SGHNT and CDR2 YYREEE (reference sequence). CDR3 coding DNA: TGTGCCACCGGGACAGCTACGAACACTGAAGCTTTCTTT. As protein: CATGTATNTEAFF.

J is TRBJ1-5 and V is TRBV19; TRBD1 matches 7 bases. The CDR3 consists of 16 residues. V shed 0 bases and J 4 bases; nucleotides not matched to a gene: 6. Germline assignment: CDR1 LNHDA and CDR2 SQIVND (reference sequence). The CDR3 here is CASSIDRNRGNQPQHF. DNA of the CDR3: TGTGCCAGTAGTATAGATAGGAACAGGGGAAATCAGCCCCAGCATTTT.

V usage is TRBV10-3 and J usage is TRBJ2-7, with a weak D call TRBD2 (5 bases). CDR3 length: 12 amino acids. The germline V gene encodes CDR1 ENHRY and CDR2 SYGVKD. Trimming pared 8 bases from V and 6 bases from J, leaving 14 bases between. CDR3 bases: TGTGCCATCGCGGGCCTCTCTGGCGAGCAGTACTTC. This gives the protein CAIAGLSGEQYF.

V usage is TRBV5-1 and J usage is TRBJ2-3; 7 bases match TRBD1. Germline V gene sequence: CDR1 SGHRS, CDR2 YFSETQ. CDR3 length: 15 residues. V gave up 5 bases and J gave up 14 bases; unmatched junction bases: 20. DNA of the CDR3: TGCGCCAGCAGTCCTGGGACAGCGCGATGGCTCCCTAGGTATTTT. Translation gives CASSPGTARWLPRYF.

This clone occurred once. The gene calls are TRBV18 and TRBJ1-4; possibly TRBD1 for D (5 bases). Germline lookup yields CDR1 KGHSH and CDR2 LQKENI. Trimming left V 4 bases short and J 0 bases short, with 6 bases between. This CDR3 is built from 14 residues. The CDR3 here is CASSRQSTNEKLFF. The CDR3 bases are TGTGCCAGCTCACGACAGTCAACTAATGAAAAACTGTTTTTT.

V and J are TRBV7-2 and TRBJ2-5, with 7 bases matching TRBD1. Germline values: CDR1 SGHTA, CDR2 FQGNSA. Unmatched junction bases numbered 7, after V lost 2 bases and J lost 4 bases. The CDR3 has 15 residues. CDR3 sequence (DNA): TGTGCCAGCAGCTTACCGCTAGGGGGCACAGAGACCCAGTACTTC. This translates into CASSLPLGGTETQYF.

About this clone: The sample contains more than one DNA sequence encoding this CDR3. The chain joins TRBV7-2 to TRBJ2-5; no definite D call. The CDR3 length is 13 residues. Trimming shortened V by 5 bases and J by 5 bases, and 12 bases separated the two germline ends. Germline V lookup: CDR1 SGHTA, CDR2 FQGNSA. CDR3 nucleotide sequence: TGTGCCAGCAGCCCTCGCCGCGAGGAGACCCAGTACTTC. Translating gives CASSPRREETQYF.

The chain recombines TRBV5-1 with TRBJ1-5, with 8 bases matching TRBD1. V trimming: 4 bases; J trimming: 4 bases; junction bases outside the gene matches: 10. The germline V gene encodes CDR1 SGHRS and CDR2 YFSETQ. The CDR3 extends over 16 amino acids. The CDR3 spells CASSPGGAGSNQPQHF. The CDR3, as DNA: TGCGCCAGCAGCCCAGGGGGCGCGGGGTCGAATCAGCCCCAGCATTTT.

This chain connects TRBV10-3 to TRBJ1-4; 7 nucleotides line up with TRBD1. V was clipped by 6 bases and J by 0 bases; unmatched bases: 1. CDR3 length: 14 residues. Germline lookup yields CDR1 ENHRY and CDR2 SYGVKD. The CDR3 sequence is CAIRGQATNEKLFF. The DNA of the CDR3 is TGTGCCATCAGAGGACAGGCAACTAATGAAAAACTGTTTTTT.

This CDR3 is CASSSVDRGVGGYTF. The CDR3 DNA reads TGTGCCAGCAGCTCCGTGGACAGGGGGGTAGGTGGCTACACCTTC. This rearrangement joins TRBV5-6 to TRBJ1-2, with 10 nucleotides matching TRBD1. CDR1 and CDR2 from the germline V gene are SGHDT and YYEEEE. The CDR3 consists of 15 residues. J was trimmed by 7 bases and V by 3 bases; bases with no gene match: 9.

The CDR3 bases are TGTGCCAGCAGCGTAGAAGCCCTCACAGTAAACTATGGCTACACCTTC. This codes for CASSVEALTVNYGYTF. The rearrangement joins TRBV9 to TRBJ1-2; no clear D gene. Germline CDR1 reads SGDLS; CDR2 reads YYNGEE. This CDR3 is 16 amino acids long. Deletions cut 0 bases from V and 2 bases from J, with 14 bases between.

This chain uses TRBV2 with TRBJ1-2, with D tentatively TRBD1 (6 bases). The V end was cut by 8 bases, the J end by 7 bases, with 17 bases between. This CDR3 region has 13 residues. Germline V gene lookup returns CDR1 SNHLY and CDR2 FYNNEI. The CDR3 here is CASRGGEGSGYTF. DNA of the CDR3: TGTGCCAGCCGGGGGGGCGAGGGATCTGGCTACACCTTC.

The V call is TRBV29-1, the J call TRBJ2-2; 7 bases match TRBD2. Trimming at V came to 2 bases and at J to 7 bases, leaving 7 bases not matched to a gene. The CDR3 totals 14 residues. Per the germline V gene, CDR1 is SQVTM and CDR2 is ANQGSEA. The CDR3: CSVEIGRAGGELFF. CDR3 DNA: TGCAGCGTTGAAATTGGGAGGGCCGGCGGGGAGCTGTTTTTT.

The chain joins TRBV19 to TRBJ2-2; D is possibly TRBD1 (5 bases). Germline CDR1 LNHDA, CDR2 SQIVND (reference sequence). The CDR3 consists of 15 residues. The V end was cut by 7 bases, the J end by 0 bases, with 12 bases between. The CDR3 DNA reads as TGTGCCAGTACCCTGGACACGGCGAACACCGGGGAGCTGTTTTTT. Protein: CASTLDTANTGELFF.

The gene calls are TRBV7-2 and TRBJ1-6; no firm D call. The CDR3 consists of 16 residues. The germline V and J ends were trimmed by 4 bases and 6 bases, with 16 bases remaining between them. Looked up from germline, CDR1 is SGHTA and CDR2 is FQGNSA. The CDR3 region is CASSYRSGSGNSPLHF. CDR3 nucleotide sequence: TGTGCCAGCAGCTACCGGTCCGGGAGCGGTAATTCACCCCTCCACTTT.

CDR3 bases: TGCGCCAGCAGCCAAGATGCCCAGGGTACTCAGCCCCAGCATTTT. Its protein product is CASSQDAQGTQPQHF. This sequence joins TRBV4-3 and TRBJ1-5; TRBD1 is a possible D gene (5 bases). The CDR3 is 15 residues long. CDR1 and CDR2 (germline): LGHNA, YSLEER. Trimming removed 0 bases at V and 6 bases at J, with 12 bases between.

This chain uses TRBV29-1 with TRBJ1-1; TRBD1 aligns across 9 bases. This CDR3 region has 15 residues. CDR1 is SQVTM, CDR2 ANQGSEA, per germline. J gave up 5 bases and V 2 bases, and 9 bases lay outside the gene matches. CDR3 residues: CSVERDRARLTEAFF. In DNA form, the CDR3 reads TGCAGCGTTGAAAGGGACAGGGCGAGGCTGACTGAAGCTTTCTTT.

V gene TRBV7-3 combines with J gene TRBJ2-2; possible D gene TRBD1, 5 bases. CDR3 size: 14 residues. Germline V gives CDR1 SGHTA, CDR2 FQGTGA. Trimming stripped 5 bases from V and 4 bases from J, with 11 bases between. The CDR3 is CASSLARATGELFF. The CDR3 DNA is TGTGCCAGCAGCCTGGCCAGGGCCACCGGGGAGCTGTTTTTT.

The V call is TRBV5-1, the J call TRBJ2-7; maybe TRBD1 (5 bases). This CDR3 region has 15 residues. Per germline, CDR1 SGHRS and CDR2 YFSETQ. Trimming took off 7 bases at V and 2 bases at J, with 19 bases between the two ends. DNA of the CDR3: TGCGCCAGCGGTGTAAATGCAGGGCGAACCTACGAGCAGTACTTC. Its translation is CASGVNAGRTYEQYF.

The chain is built from TRBV9 and TRBJ1-2, with D hard to call. V gave up 4 bases and J gave up 6 bases, with 16 bases separating them. There are 14 residues in the CDR3. Germline V lookup: CDR1 SGDLS, CDR2 YYNGEE. The CDR3 loop is CASSPRWEGDGYTF. In DNA form, the CDR3 reads TGTGCCAGCAGCCCCCGATGGGAGGGTGATGGCTACACCTTC.